A selection of T cell receptor beta chains follows, all from one sample in a study of blood T cell repertoires in COVID-19. The repertoire was sequenced with immunoSEQ multiplex PCR; TCRdb's copy has only in-frame clones and lacks some. The sample has about 280,000 clones; just over 85% are singletons. The source material was peripheral blood. The receptors come from a woman younger than 45 with active or convalescent COVID-19. Both conserved end residues are part of each CDR3. D genes are given only for firm matches. Clone size, where shown, is once, few, many, or a class for clones that have expanded.

D	length	V	J	size	DNA	CDR3
TRBD2	15	TRBV7-2	TRBJ2-5	NA	TGTGCCAGCAGCTTTGGACTAGCGGACCGGGGGACCCAGTACTTC	CASSFGLADRGTQYF
TRBD2	15	TRBV28	TRBJ2-7	NA	TGTGCCAGCAGTAGTGGGACTAGCGGGGACTACGAGCAGTACTTC	CASSSGTSGDYEQYF
TRBD2	15	TRBV2	TRBJ2-1	NA	TGTGCCAGCAGTGGTACTCCCCGAAGCGGGGGGGAGCAGTTCTTC	CASSGTPRSGGEQFF
NA	15	TRBV5-6	TRBJ1-3	few	TGTGCCAGCAGCTCGCCTGGGAGGGACTGGAACACCATATATTTT	CASSSPGRDWNTIYF
NA	13	TRBV6-5	TRBJ1-1	NA	TGTGCCAGCAGGGGGCGAGGTTTCGCTGAAGCTTTCTTT	CASRGRGFAEAFF
NA	16	TRBV5-1	TRBJ2-2	NA	TGCGCCAGCAGCCCCGGCGCCAGGGTTGGCACCGGGGAGCTGTTTTTT	CASSPGARVGTGELFF
TRBD1	15	TRBV25-1	TRBJ2-3	NA	TGTGCCAGCAGTCATACAGGGGTTTTCACAGATACGCAGTATTTT	CASSHTGVFTDTQYF
TRBD2	20	TRBV4-3	TRBJ2-4	NA	TGCGCCAGCAGCCAAGAGGCTAGCGGGGGGTCGGTACTAGCCAAAAACATTCAGTACTTC	CASSQEASGGSVLAKNIQYF
NA	16	TRBV15	TRBJ2-3	NA	TGTGCCACCAGCAGAGATTTTGGCGCAGGCGGGGCCAATCAGTATTTT	CATSRDFGAGGANQYF
TRBD1	14	TRBV30	TRBJ1-3	once	TGTGCCTGGAGTTACGACAGGGGCGGGAACACCATATATTTT	CAWSYDRGGNTIYF
NA	15	TRBV28	TRBJ1-5	NA	TGTGCCAGCAGTAGGGGGGGTAGGAGCAATCAGCCCCAGCATTTT	CASSRGGRSNQPQHF
NA	13	TRBV28	TRBJ1-6	NA	TGTGCCAGCAGTTTTCCAGGGGTATCACCCCTCCACTTT	CASSFPGVSPLHF
NA	15	TRBV10-3	TRBJ2-2	NA	TGTGCCATCAGTGAGCCCTATATGGACACCGGGGAGCTGTTTTTT	CAISEPYMDTGELFF
NA	14	TRBV19	TRBJ2-5	NA	TGTGCCAGTAGTATATTGGGGGGCCAAGAGACCCAGTACTTC	CASSILGGQETQYF
TRBD1	16	TRBV19	TRBJ1-5	NA	TGTGCCAGTAGTATTAGGGACAGGGGACTTAATCAGCCCCAGCATTTT	CASSIRDRGLNQPQHF
NA	14	TRBV2	TRBJ1-5	NA	TGTGCCAGCAGTGAAGGCAGGGGCAATCAGCCCCAGCATTTT	CASSEGRGNQPQHF
NA	15	TRBV6-2/TRBV6-3	TRBJ2-1	once	TGTGCCAGCACCCCTCAGGCAGGGGACTACAATGAGCAGTTCTTC	CASTPQAGDYNEQFF
NA	15	TRBV7-3	TRBJ1-6	NA	TGTGCCAGCAGCTTAGGAGGGGGGGACAATTCACCCCTCCACTTT	CASSLGGGDNSPLHF
NA	14	TRBV19	TRBJ2-1	NA	TGTGCCAGTAGTATAGAAGGAGCTTACAATGAGCAGTTCTTC	CASSIEGAYNEQFF
NA	16	TRBV7-2	TRBJ1-4	NA	TGTGCCAGCAGCTTAGCAACGGCCCCAGGGAAAAGAAAACTGTTTTTT	CASSLATAPGKRKLFF
TRBD1	17	TRBV19	TRBJ2-7	NA	TGTGCCAGTAGTTCCCGAGCCCCCGGGACAGCCTCCTACGAGCAGTACTTC	CASSSRAPGTASYEQYF
TRBD1	18	TRBV6-4	TRBJ1-6	NA	TGTGCCAGCAGATATCATCCCGGGACAGGGGGCGCGAATTCACCCCTCCACTTT	CASRYHPGTGGANSPLHF
NA	14	TRBV5-4	TRBJ1-1	NA	TGTGCCAGCAGCCCGGGGTGGGGGAACACTGAAGCTTTCTTT	CASSPGWGNTEAFF
TRBD1	14	TRBV7-9	TRBJ2-4	NA	TGTGCCAGCAGCTACGAAGGGGGCCAAAACATTCAGTACTTC	CASSYEGGQNIQYF
TRBD2	16	TRBV3-1/TRBV3-2	TRBJ2-1	NA	TGTGCCAGCAGCCTTTCCCCCAGCGGGGGGGCTGATGAGCAGTTCTTC	CASSLSPSGGADEQFF
NA	13	TRBV6-6	TRBJ1-2	NA	TGTGCCAGCAGTCGAGACAGCAACTATGGCTACACCTTC	CASSRDSNYGYTF
NA	15	TRBV10-3	TRBJ2-2	NA	TGTGCCACGGGGGTAGATTTCGCGAACACCGGGGAGCTGTTTTTT	CATGVDFANTGELFF
NA	14	TRBV5-1	TRBJ2-3	few	TGCGCCAGCAGCGAACCAGGGTTGGCAGATACGCAGTATTTT	CASSEPGLADTQYF
TRBD1	15	TRBV19	TRBJ1-5	few	TGTGCCAGTAAGGAGGACAGGGGGCGAAATCAGCCCCAGCATTTT	CASKEDRGRNQPQHF
TRBD2	14	TRBV7-3	TRBJ2-5	NA	TGTGCCAGCAGCAGCGGGGGGGCCCCAGAGACCCAGTACTTC	CASSSGGAPETQYF
NA	19	TRBV28	TRBJ1-6	NA	TGTGCCAGCAGTTTCGCCGGGACACCCCTTGGCTCCTATAATTCACCCCTCCACTTT	CASSFAGTPLGSYNSPLHF
NA	13	TRBV28	TRBJ2-2	NA	TGTGCCAGCAGCCCCAGTGTCGCCGGGGAGCTGTTTTTT	CASSPSVAGELFF
NA	15	TRBV7-6	TRBJ2-3	NA	TGTGCCAGCAGCTTGCGAGGGCGGGGCACAGATACGCAGTATTTT	CASSLRGRGTDTQYF
NA	16	TRBV18	TRBJ2-5	NA	TGTGCCAGCTCACAGATTATGGGGGGACGCCAAGAGACCCAGTACTTC	CASSQIMGGRQETQYF
NA	14	TRBV3-1/TRBV3-2	TRBJ1-2	NA	TGTGCCAGCAGCCAGCTAGGAGGGAACTATGGCTACACCTTC	CASSQLGGNYGYTF
TRBD1	15	TRBV7-2	TRBJ1-2	NA	TGTGCCAGCAGCTTGACAGGGGGCGCGGACTATGGCTACACCTTC	CASSLTGGADYGYTF
TRBD1	15	TRBV27	TRBJ2-6	NA	TGTGCCAGCAGTGATACAGGGGCTGGGGCCAACGTCCTGACTTTC	CASSDTGAGANVLTF
TRBD1	15	TRBV6-5	TRBJ1-5	NA	TGTGCCAGCAGACATGTACAGGGGGGCAATCAGCCCCAGCATTTT	CASRHVQGGNQPQHF
NA	13	TRBV7-3	TRBJ2-5	NA	TGTGCCAGCAGCTTGGGTCCGGCGGGGACCCAGTACTTC	CASSLGPAGTQYF
NA	14	TRBV7-9	TRBJ1-2	NA	TGTGCCAGCAGCTTAGCGGGGGCAGACTATGGCTACACCTTC	CASSLAGADYGYTF
TRBD1	15	TRBV28	TRBJ2-2	NA	TGTGCCAGCAGCCGGGGACAGGGGGCGTTCGGGGAGCTGTTTTTT	CASSRGQGAFGELFF
TRBD1	15	TRBV13	TRBJ1-4	NA	TGTGCCAGCAGCATAGGACAGGGGGCTGTGGAAAAACTGTTTTTT	CASSIGQGAVEKLFF
NA	14	TRBV7-6	TRBJ1-1	NA	TGTGCCAGCAGCCCCGGGGGTCAAGGTACTGAAGCTTTCTTT	CASSPGGQGTEAFF
NA	12	TRBV12-3/TRBV12-4	TRBJ1-2	NA	TGTGCCAGCAGCCCGGGGGGGGGAGTTTACACCTTC	CASSPGGGVYTF
NA	14	TRBV5-6	TRBJ1-2	NA	TGTGCCAGCACCAGACTTGGAGCTCCCTATGGCTACACCTTC	CASTRLGAPYGYTF
NA	11	TRBV20-1	TRBJ2-7	NA	TGCAGTGCCGGGACTGTATACGAGCAGTACTTC	CSAGTVYEQYF
NA	14	TRBV29-1	TRBJ1-6	NA	TGCAGCGTCCGCCGGGGAGGGATTGATTCACCCCTCCACTTT	CSVRRGGIDSPLHF
TRBD2	17	TRBV2	TRBJ2-3	NA	TGTGCCAGCAGGAGAGGGACTACAACATACCTCACAGATACGCAGTATTTT	CASRRGTTTYLTDTQYF
TRBD2	16	TRBV13	TRBJ2-3	NA	TGTGCCAGCAGCTTTCGGACTAGCGAAAGCACAGATACGCAGTATTTT	CASSFRTSESTDTQYF
NA	16	TRBV7-8	TRBJ2-3	NA	TGTGCCAGCAGGTTCCGAGAGGCGGGGCCCACAGATACGCAGTATTTT	CASRFREAGPTDTQYF
NA	12	TRBV5-1	TRBJ2-1	NA	TGCGCCAGCAGCGAAACTAGCCAGCGGGAGTTCTTC	CASSETSQREFF
NA	13	TRBV27	TRBJ2-1	NA	TGTGCCAGCAGTTTTCGCAGCTACAATGAGCAGTTCTTC	CASSFRSYNEQFF
TRBD1	15	TRBV10-3	TRBJ2-3	once	TGTGCCACTACCGGGACAGGGATAGGGAGGGATACGCAGTATTTT	CATTGTGIGRDTQYF
TRBD1	14	TRBV7-8	TRBJ1-1	NA	TGTGCCAGCAGCTTAGACAGGGGGCGGGTTGGGGCTTTCTTT	CASSLDRGRVGAFF
NA	13	TRBV11-3	TRBJ1-2	NA	TGTGCCAGCAGCCGTTGGGCAGTCGATGGCTACACCTTC	CASSRWAVDGYTF
TRBD2	14	TRBV7-2	TRBJ2-1	NA	TGTGCCAGCAGACTAGCGGGGATCTACAATGAGCAGTTCTTC	CASRLAGIYNEQFF
NA	13	TRBV7-3	TRBJ2-7	few	TGTGCCAGCAGCGTCACTTTGGGGGGCGAGCAGTACTTC	CASSVTLGGEQYF